This is a list of T cell receptor beta chains from one sample in a study of cytomegalovirus exposure and HLA in healthy donors. TCRdb keeps only in-frame clones here, not all; method: immunoSEQ multiplex PCR. This table lists 65,000 to 80,000 clones. Sequenced: PBMCs. These receptor sequences come from a man aged 25 to 45 in good health and CMV-seronegative. CDR3s include the opening cysteine and the closing phenylalanine or tryptophan. The order of the fields is V gene, J gene, CDR3 length, D gene, CDR3 protein, CDR3 DNA. D genes are given only for firm matches.

TRBV6-5	TRBJ2-2	15	NA	CASSYRSGVSGELFF	TGTGCCAGCAGTTACCGGTCAGGGGTATCCGGGGAGCTGTTTTTT
TRBV4-1	TRBJ2-2	16	TRBD1	CASSQRDRQNTGELFF	TGCGCCAGCAGCCAACGGGACAGACAGAACACCGGGGAGCTGTTTTTT
TRBV18	TRBJ2-1	15	TRBD1	CASSLQGSSYNEQFF	TGTGCCAGCTCACTACAGGGGAGCTCCTACAATGAGCAGTTCTTC
TRBV4-2	TRBJ2-7	16	NA	CASSLIRDISSYEQYF	TGTGCCAGCAGCCTCATACGGGACATAAGCTCCTACGAGCAGTACTTC
TRBV29-1	TRBJ1-2	12	NA	CSVDSPLYGYTF	TGCAGCGTTGACAGTCCCCTCTATGGCTACACCTTC
TRBV6-5	TRBJ1-2	13	NA	CASSPATNYGYTF	TGTGCCAGCAGCCCCGCTACCAACTATGGCTACACCTTC
TRBV6-1	TRBJ2-3	16	TRBD2	CASSETSGVSTDTQYF	TGTGCCAGCAGTGAAACTAGCGGGGTTAGCACAGATACGCAGTATTTT
TRBV30	TRBJ2-7	14	TRBD2	CACLLAGSSYEQYF	TGTGCCTGCCTACTAGCGGGGAGCTCCTACGAGCAGTACTTC
TRBV5-1	TRBJ2-5	17	TRBD2	CASSLVALADFQETQYF	TGCGCCAGCAGCTTGGTTGCCCTAGCGGATTTCCAAGAGACCCAGTACTTC
TRBV6-5	TRBJ2-1	15	TRBD2	CASSALAGGRDEQFF	TGTGCCAGCAGTGCGCTAGCGGGGGGACGGGATGAGCAGTTCTTC
TRBV6-1	TRBJ1-5	14	TRBD1	CASRRTGESQPQHF	TGTGCCAGCAGGCGGACAGGGGAAAGTCAGCCCCAGCATTTT
TRBV10-3	TRBJ2-2	15	TRBD1	CAISPQGDIGGELFF	TGTGCCATCAGCCCCCAGGGGGATATCGGCGGGGAGCTGTTTTTT
TRBV5-6	TRBJ1-2	12	TRBD1	CASGTGPYGYTF	TGTGCCAGCGGGACAGGTCCATATGGCTACACCTTC
TRBV5-6	TRBJ1-2	16	NA	CASSYGSRSRDYGYTF	TGTGCCAGCAGCTATGGATCGAGGAGCAGAGACTATGGCTACACCTTC
TRBV7-9	TRBJ1-3	12	NA	CASSLASRTIYF	TGTGCCAGCAGCTTAGCGTCCCGCACCATATATTTT
TRBV5-4	TRBJ2-3	14	NA	CASSRRDFTDTQYF	TGTGCCAGCAGCCGCCGGGACTTCACAGATACGCAGTATTTT
TRBV11-2	TRBJ1-1	13	TRBD1	CASSFGTGYEAFF	TGTGCCAGCAGCTTTGGGACAGGGTATGAAGCTTTCTTT
TRBV9	TRBJ2-2	16	NA	CASSPRGSRITGELFF	TGTGCCAGCAGCCCCCGGGGTAGTCGGATCACCGGGGAGCTGTTTTTT
TRBV11-2	TRBJ2-7	14	TRBD1	CASSEDRGIYEQYF	TGTGCCAGCAGCGAGGACAGGGGCATCTACGAGCAGTACTTC
TRBV5-6	TRBJ2-3	17	NA	CASSLAPGSWGTDTQYF	TGTGCCAGCAGCTTGGCCCCAGGGTCTTGGGGCACAGATACGCAGTATTTT
TRBV9	TRBJ2-7	15	NA	CASSSPGPVGYEQYF	TGTGCCAGCAGCTCCCCGGGTCCCGTCGGTTACGAGCAGTACTTC
TRBV28	TRBJ2-7	15	NA	CASSLATGPSYEQYF	TGTGCCAGCAGTTTAGCGACAGGTCCATCCTACGAGCAGTACTTC
TRBV6-1	TRBJ2-1	15	TRBD2	CASTPGGLADDEQFF	TGTGCCAGCACCCCGGGGGGACTAGCCGACGATGAGCAGTTCTTC
TRBV29-1	TRBJ1-4	14	NA	CSVVSATTNEKLFF	TGCAGCGTTGTTAGTGCTACAACTAATGAAAAACTGTTTTTT
TRBV19	TRBJ1-1	17	TRBD1	CASRRQGGVFGDTEAFF	TGTGCCAGTAGACGACAGGGAGGTGTATTCGGAGACACTGAAGCTTTCTTT
TRBV11-2	TRBJ2-7	13	TRBD2	CASSSLAGYEQYF	TGTGCCAGCAGCTCACTAGCGGGTTACGAGCAGTACTTC
TRBV5-8	TRBJ2-1	15	TRBD1	CASSRGQERHNEQFF	TGTGCCAGCAGCCGCGGACAGGAGAGGCACAATGAGCAGTTCTTC
TRBV2	TRBJ2-4	16	TRBD2	CASSPGLAVAKNIQYF	TGTGCCAGCAGTCCTGGACTAGCGGTAGCCAAAAACATTCAGTACTTC
TRBV4-1	TRBJ1-1	14	NA	CASSQRSRDTEAFF	TGCGCCAGCAGCCAGAGGTCCAGGGACACTGAAGCTTTCTTT
TRBV18	TRBJ1-1	14	NA	CASSPTPTNTEAFF	TGTGCCAGCTCACCAACTCCGACTAACACTGAAGCTTTCTTT
TRBV7-9	TRBJ1-5	14	NA	CASSWGHSNQPQHF	TGTGCCAGCAGCTGGGGACATTCCAATCAGCCCCAGCATTTT
TRBV30	TRBJ2-7	14	TRBD2	CAWNTQAGRREQYF	TGTGCCTGGAATACCCAAGCGGGACGGCGCGAGCAGTACTTC
TRBV9	TRBJ2-3	16	NA	CASSVSGGLFTDTQYF	TGTGCCAGCAGCGTATCCGGGGGTTTATTCACAGATACGCAGTATTTT
TRBV30	TRBJ2-7	14	TRBD2	CAWSPLAGAYEQYF	TGTGCCTGGAGTCCACTAGCGGGGGCCTACGAGCAGTACTTC
TRBV27	TRBJ2-5	15	NA	CASSLRGGREETQYF	TGTGCCAGCAGTTTGAGGGGGGGCCGGGAGGAGACCCAGTACTTC
TRBV5-6	TRBJ2-5	14	NA	CASSPPRGGETQYF	TGTGCCAGCAGCCCGCCCCGAGGGGGAGAGACCCAGTACTTC
TRBV29-1	TRBJ2-3	11	NA	CSVSGTDTQYF	TGCAGCGTTTCCGGGACAGATACGCAGTATTTT
TRBV28	TRBJ1-2	15	NA	CASGPLGGVSIGYTF	TGTGCCAGCGGGCCCCTAGGCGGGGTATCTATTGGCTACACCTTC
TRBV4-1	TRBJ2-7	16	TRBD2	CASSQGGTSSTYEQYF	TGCGCCAGCAGCCAAGGTGGGACTAGCTCTACCTACGAGCAGTACTTC
TRBV4-3	TRBJ2-7	16	TRBD1	CASSQDPGDRAYEQYF	TGCGCCAGCAGCCAAGATCCCGGGGACAGAGCCTACGAGCAGTACTTC
TRBV9	TRBJ2-7	15	TRBD1	CASSPGQGEIDEQYF	TGTGCCAGCAGCCCCGGACAGGGGGAGATTGACGAGCAGTACTTC
TRBV14	TRBJ1-2	13	TRBD1	CASSRETGFGYTF	TGTGCCAGCAGCCGAGAGACAGGGTTCGGCTACACCTTC
TRBV20-1	TRBJ1-1	10	NA	CSARAVVAFF	TGCAGTGCTAGGGCAGTGGTGGCTTTCTTT
TRBV6-6	TRBJ2-6	16	TRBD2	CASSNLRGAGANVLTF	TGTGCCAGCAGTAACCTTCGGGGGGCTGGGGCCAACGTCCTGACTTTC
TRBV29-1	TRBJ2-7	16	TRBD1	CSVRGIWTGPSYEQYF	TGCAGCGTTAGGGGAATATGGACAGGCCCCTCCTACGAGCAGTACTTC
TRBV19	TRBJ1-5	13	NA	CASSIQGLGPQHF	TGTGCCAGTAGTATTCAGGGCCTGGGGCCCCAGCATTTT
TRBV30	TRBJ2-7	13	TRBD2	CAWILAGGYEQYF	TGTGCCTGGATCCTAGCGGGGGGCTACGAGCAGTACTTC
TRBV5-6	TRBJ2-1	14	NA	CASSLAGRGNEQFF	TGTGCCAGCAGCTTGGCCGGCAGGGGAAATGAGCAGTTCTTC
TRBV5-1	TRBJ1-1	14	NA	CASSPTGVNTEAFF	TGCGCCAGCAGTCCGACAGGAGTGAACACTGAAGCTTTCTTT
TRBV6-6	TRBJ1-1	13	NA	CASRSSSDTEAFF	TGTGCCAGCAGGAGTTCATCTGACACTGAAGCTTTCTTT
TRBV5-1	TRBJ2-1	14	NA	CASSLTGEDNEQFF	TGCGCCAGCAGCTTGACAGGGGAGGACAATGAGCAGTTCTTC